A selection of T cell receptor beta chains follows, all from one sample in a study of cytomegalovirus exposure and HLA in healthy donors. Clones were read by immunoSEQ multiplex PCR, and TCRdb kept only the in-frame ones, dropping some. The repertoire holds about 170,000 clones, with around 76% as singletons. Sequencing used PBMCs. The receptors were gathered from a female donor in good health and CMV-seronegative. Each CDR3 is given with its conserved first and last residue.

TRBV5-1	TRBJ2-7	CASAAGHLSSYEQYF
TRBV9	TRBJ1-3	CASSVEAEPGNTIYF
TRBV6-1	TRBJ1-1	CASSESGGIAEAFF
TRBV30	TRBJ2-7	CAWSVPGQGGEQYF
TRBV20-1	TRBJ2-7	CSASLVYEQYF
TRBV29-1	TRBJ1-1	CSVMDRVGTEAFF
TRBV28	TRBJ2-3	CASSLTFPTDTQYF
TRBV5-8	TRBJ1-3	CASSSGQGRNTIYF
TRBV5-1	TRBJ2-2	CASSLPGLTGELFF
TRBV7-9	TRBJ2-6	CASSLVGGPMTF
TRBV6-5	TRBJ2-7	CASSRQGPPYEQYF
TRBV7-8	TRBJ2-3	CASSEEQGRTNADTQYF
TRBV27	TRBJ2-3	CASSLTRSGTDTQYF
TRBV5-1	TRBJ1-2	CASSSLEGYGYTF
TRBV27	TRBJ2-1	CASSFTAYNEQFF
TRBV7-8	TRBJ2-2	CASSFPLATGELFF
TRBV9	TRBJ1-2	CASSVAGDYGYTF
TRBV5-1	TRBJ2-1	CASSLTSGIVSNEQFF
TRBV19	TRBJ1-5	CASSLQLTGVNQPQHF
TRBV27	TRBJ1-5	CASSFRLGNQPQHF
TRBV5-6	.	CASSLPPAGAHEQYF
TRBV4-2	TRBJ1-5	CASSQDLPERQPQHF
TRBV12-5	TRBJ2-6	CASGPRDSLSGANVLTF
TRBV30	TRBJ1-4	CAWIPQGGEKLFF